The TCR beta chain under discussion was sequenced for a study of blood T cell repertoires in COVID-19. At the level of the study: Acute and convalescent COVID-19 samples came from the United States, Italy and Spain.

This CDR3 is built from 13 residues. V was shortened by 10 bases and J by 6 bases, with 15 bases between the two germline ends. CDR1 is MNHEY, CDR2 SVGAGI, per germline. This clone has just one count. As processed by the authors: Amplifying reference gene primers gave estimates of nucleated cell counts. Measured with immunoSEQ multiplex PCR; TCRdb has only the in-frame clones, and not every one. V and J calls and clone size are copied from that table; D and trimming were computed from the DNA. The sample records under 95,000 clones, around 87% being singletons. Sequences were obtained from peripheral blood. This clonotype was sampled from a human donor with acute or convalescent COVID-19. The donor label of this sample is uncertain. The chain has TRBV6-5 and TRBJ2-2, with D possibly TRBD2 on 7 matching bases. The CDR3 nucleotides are TGTGCCACTCGGGGGGCACTGCCCGGGGAGCTGTTTTTT. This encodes CATRGALPGELFF.